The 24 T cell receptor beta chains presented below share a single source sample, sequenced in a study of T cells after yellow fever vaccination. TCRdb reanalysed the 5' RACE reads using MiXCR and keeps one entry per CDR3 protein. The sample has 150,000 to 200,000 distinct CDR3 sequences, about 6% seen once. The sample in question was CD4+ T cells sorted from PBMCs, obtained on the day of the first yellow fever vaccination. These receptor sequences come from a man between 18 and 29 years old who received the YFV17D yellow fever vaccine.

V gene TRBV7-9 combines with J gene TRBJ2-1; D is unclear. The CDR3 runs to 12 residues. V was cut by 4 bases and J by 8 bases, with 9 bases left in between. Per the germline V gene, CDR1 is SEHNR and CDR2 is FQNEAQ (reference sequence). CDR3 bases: TGTGCCAGCAGCTGGGGTTACGATGAGCAGTTCTTC. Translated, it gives CASSWGYDEQFF.

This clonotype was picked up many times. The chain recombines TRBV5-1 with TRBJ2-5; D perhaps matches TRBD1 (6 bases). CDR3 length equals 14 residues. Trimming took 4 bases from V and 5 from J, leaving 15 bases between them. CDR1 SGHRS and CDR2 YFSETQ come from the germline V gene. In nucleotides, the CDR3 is TGCGCCAGCAGCCCGGGACAATTAACGGAGACCCAGTACTTC. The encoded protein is CASSPGQLTETQYF.

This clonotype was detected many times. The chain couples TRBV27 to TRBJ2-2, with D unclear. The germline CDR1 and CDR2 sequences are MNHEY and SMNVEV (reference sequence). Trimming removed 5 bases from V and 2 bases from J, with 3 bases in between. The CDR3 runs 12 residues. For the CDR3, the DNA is TGTGCCAGCAGTATAAACACCGGGGAGCTGTTTTTT. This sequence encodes CASSINTGELFF.

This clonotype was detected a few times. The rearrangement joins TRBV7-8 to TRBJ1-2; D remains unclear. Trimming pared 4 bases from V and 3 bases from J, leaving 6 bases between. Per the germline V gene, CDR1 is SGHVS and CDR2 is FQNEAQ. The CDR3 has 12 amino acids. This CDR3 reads CASSSLHYGYTF. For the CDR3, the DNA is TGTGCCAGCAGCTCGCTACACTATGGCTACACCTTC.

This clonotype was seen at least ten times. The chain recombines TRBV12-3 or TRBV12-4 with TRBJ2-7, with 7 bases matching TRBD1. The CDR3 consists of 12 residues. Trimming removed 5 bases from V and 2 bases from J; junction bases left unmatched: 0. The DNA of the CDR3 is TGTGCCAGCAGTAGGGGGCCCTACGAGCAGTACTTC. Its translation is CASSRGPYEQYF.

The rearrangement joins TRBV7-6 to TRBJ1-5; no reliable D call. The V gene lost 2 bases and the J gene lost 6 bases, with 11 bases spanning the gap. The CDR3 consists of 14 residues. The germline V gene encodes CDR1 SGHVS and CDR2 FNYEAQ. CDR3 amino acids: CASSLKREGQPQHF. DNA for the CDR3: TGTGCCAGCAGCTTAAAACGCGAGGGTCAGCCCCAGCATTTT.

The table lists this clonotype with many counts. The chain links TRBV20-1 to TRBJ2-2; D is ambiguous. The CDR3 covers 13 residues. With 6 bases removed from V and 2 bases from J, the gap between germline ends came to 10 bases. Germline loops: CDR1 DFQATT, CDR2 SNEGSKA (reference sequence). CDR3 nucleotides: TGCAGTGCCCCCGCATCTAACACCGGGGAGCTGTTTTTT. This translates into CSAPASNTGELFF.

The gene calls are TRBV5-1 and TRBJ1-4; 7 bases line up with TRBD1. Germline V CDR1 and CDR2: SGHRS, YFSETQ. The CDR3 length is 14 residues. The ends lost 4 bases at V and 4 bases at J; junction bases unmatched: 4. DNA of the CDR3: TGCGCCAGCAGCCCGGGACAGTTTAATGAAAAACTGTTTTTT. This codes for CASSPGQFNEKLFF.

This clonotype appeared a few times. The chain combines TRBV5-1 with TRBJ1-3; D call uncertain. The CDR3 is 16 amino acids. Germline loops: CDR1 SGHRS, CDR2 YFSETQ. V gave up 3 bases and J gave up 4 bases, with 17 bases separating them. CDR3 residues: CASSYDPNGGGNTIYF. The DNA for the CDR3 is TGCGCCAGCAGCTACGACCCGAACGGAGGGGGAAACACCATATATTTT.

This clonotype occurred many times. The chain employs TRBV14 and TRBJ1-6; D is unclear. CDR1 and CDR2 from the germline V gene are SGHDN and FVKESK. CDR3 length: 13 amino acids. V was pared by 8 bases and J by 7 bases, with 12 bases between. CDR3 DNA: TGTGCCAGCCGGACGGAGTCAAATTCACCCCTCCACTTT. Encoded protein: CASRTESNSPLHF. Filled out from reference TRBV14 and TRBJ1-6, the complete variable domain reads EAGVTQFPSHSVIEKGQTVTLRCDPISGHDNLYWYRRVMGKEIKFLLHFVKESKQDESGMPNNRFLAERTGGTYSTLKVQPAELEDSGVYFCASRTESNSPLHFGNGTRLTVT.

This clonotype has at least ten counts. CDR3 protein: CATSDLQAANTGELFF. The CDR3 DNA reads TGTGCCACCAGTGATTTGCAAGCCGCAAACACCGGGGAGCTGTTTTTT. The genes are TRBV24-1 and TRBJ2-2; no definite D call. Germline V gene lookup returns CDR1 KGHDR and CDR2 SFDVKD. This CDR3 region has 16 residues. V lost 0 bases and J 2 bases, leaving 9 bases between the germline ends.

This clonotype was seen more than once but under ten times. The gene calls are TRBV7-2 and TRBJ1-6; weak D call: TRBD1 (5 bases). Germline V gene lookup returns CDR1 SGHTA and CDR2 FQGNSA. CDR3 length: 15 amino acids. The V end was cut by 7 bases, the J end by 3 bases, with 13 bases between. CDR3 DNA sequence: TGTGCCAGCACGGTCGGGGCACTCTATAATTCACCCCTCCACTTT. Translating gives CASTVGALYNSPLHF.

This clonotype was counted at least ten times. CDR3 in DNA: TGCAGCGTTGAAGATTTGGCCAGGGTCGGAAACACCATATATTTT. It yields the protein CSVEDLARVGNTIYF. The J gene is TRBJ1-3, the V gene TRBV29-1; TRBD1 is a possible D gene (5 bases). Germline-derived CDR1 and CDR2 are SQVTM and ANQGSEA. The CDR3 totals 15 residues. Between the trimmed V and J ends, which lost 0 bases and 4 bases, there was a span of 13 bases.

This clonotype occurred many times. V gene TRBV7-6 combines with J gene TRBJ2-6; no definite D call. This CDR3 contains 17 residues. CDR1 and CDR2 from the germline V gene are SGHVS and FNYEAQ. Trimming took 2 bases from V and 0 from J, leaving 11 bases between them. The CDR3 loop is CASSLFPGSSGANVLTF. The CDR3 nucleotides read TGTGCCAGCAGCTTATTCCCCGGAAGCTCTGGGGCCAACGTCCTGACTTTC.

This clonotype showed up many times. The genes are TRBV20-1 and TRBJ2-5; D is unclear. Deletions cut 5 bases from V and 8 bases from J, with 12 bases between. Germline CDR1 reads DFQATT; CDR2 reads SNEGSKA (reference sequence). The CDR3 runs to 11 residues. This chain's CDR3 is CSAYDSRTQYF. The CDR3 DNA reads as TGCAGTGCTTATGACTCGCGCACCCAGTACTTC.

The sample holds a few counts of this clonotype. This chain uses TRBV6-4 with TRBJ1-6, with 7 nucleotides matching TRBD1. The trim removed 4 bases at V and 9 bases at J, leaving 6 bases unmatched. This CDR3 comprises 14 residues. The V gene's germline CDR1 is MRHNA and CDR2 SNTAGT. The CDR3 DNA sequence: TGTGCCAGCAGTGTCGACAGGGAGGTTTCACCCCTCCACTTT. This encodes CASSVDREVSPLHF.

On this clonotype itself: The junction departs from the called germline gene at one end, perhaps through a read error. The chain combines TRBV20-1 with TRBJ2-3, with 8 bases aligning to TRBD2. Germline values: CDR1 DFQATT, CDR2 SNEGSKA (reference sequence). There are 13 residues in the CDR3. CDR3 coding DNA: TGCAGTGCTAGTCGGACTAGCAAAGATACGCAGTATTTT. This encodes CSASRTSKDTQYF.

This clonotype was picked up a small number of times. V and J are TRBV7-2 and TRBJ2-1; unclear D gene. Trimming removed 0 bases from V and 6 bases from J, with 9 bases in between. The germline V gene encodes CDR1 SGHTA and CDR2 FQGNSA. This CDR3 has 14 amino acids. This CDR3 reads CASSLAATPNEQFF. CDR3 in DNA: TGTGCCAGCAGCTTAGCCGCCACTCCCAATGAGCAGTTCTTC.

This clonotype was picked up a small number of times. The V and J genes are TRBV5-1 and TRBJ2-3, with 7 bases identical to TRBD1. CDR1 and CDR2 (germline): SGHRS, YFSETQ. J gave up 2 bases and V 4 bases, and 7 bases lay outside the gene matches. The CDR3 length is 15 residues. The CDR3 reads CASSQGQPNTDTQYF. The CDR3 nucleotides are TGCGCCAGCAGCCAGGGACAGCCGAACACAGATACGCAGTATTTT.

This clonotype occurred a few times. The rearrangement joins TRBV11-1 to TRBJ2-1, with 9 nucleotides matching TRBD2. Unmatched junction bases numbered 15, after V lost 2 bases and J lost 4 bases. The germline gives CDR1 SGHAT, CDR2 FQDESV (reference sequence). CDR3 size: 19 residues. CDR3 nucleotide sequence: TGTGCCAGCAGCTTACTTGGAAGGGGACCTAGCGGGGTTTACAATGAGCAGTTCTTC. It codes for CASSLLGRGPSGVYNEQFF. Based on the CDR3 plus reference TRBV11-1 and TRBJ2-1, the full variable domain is EAEVAQSPRYKITEKSQAVAFWCDPISGHATLYWYRQILGQGPELLVQFQDESVVDDSQLPKDRFSAERLKGVDSTLKIQPAELGDSAMYLCASSLLGRGPSGVYNEQFFGPGTRLTVL.

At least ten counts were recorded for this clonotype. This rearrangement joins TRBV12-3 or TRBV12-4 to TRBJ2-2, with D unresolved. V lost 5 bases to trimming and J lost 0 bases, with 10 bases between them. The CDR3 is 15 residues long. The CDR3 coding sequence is TGTGCCAGCAGTCCAAGGGTAGCGAACACCGGGGAGCTGTTTTTT. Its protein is CASSPRVANTGELFF.

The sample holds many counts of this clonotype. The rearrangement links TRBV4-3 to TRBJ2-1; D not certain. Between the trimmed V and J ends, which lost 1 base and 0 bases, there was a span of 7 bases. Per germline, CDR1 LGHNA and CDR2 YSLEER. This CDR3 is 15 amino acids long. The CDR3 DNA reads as TGCGCCAGCAGCCAAGGAACGAGCTCCTACAATGAGCAGTTCTTC. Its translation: CASSQGTSSYNEQFF.

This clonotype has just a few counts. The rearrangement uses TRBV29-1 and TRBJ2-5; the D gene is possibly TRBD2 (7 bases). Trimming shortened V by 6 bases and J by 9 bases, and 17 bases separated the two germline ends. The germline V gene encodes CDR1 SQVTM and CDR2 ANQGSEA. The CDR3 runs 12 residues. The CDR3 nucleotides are TGCAGCGTGAGGGGGGGCAGCGGGCCCCAGTACTTC. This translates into CSVRGGSGPQYF.

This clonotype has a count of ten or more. Here the CDR3 DNA reads TGTGCCAGCAGCTTATCTACGGAAAACTATGGCTACACCTTC. This translates into CASSLSTENYGYTF. The chain recombines TRBV7-2 with TRBJ1-2; no reliable D call. The germline gives CDR1 SGHTA, CDR2 FQGNSA. V dropped 2 bases and J dropped 2 bases, with 9 bases sitting between them. The CDR3 length is 14 residues.